This is a list of T cell receptor beta chains from one sample in a study of blood T cell repertoires in COVID-19. The data were produced by immunoSEQ multiplex PCR, yet TCRdb's version contains in-frame clones alone and is incomplete. The table lists 110,000 to 150,000 clones, 84% of them singletons. Sequenced input: peripheral blood. The source of these receptors is a human donor in a cohort sampled during active COVID-19. Each CDR3 is given with its conserved first and last residue. D genes are given only for firm matches. Not all rows give a size; the values are once, few, many and, for expanded clones, a class.

>TRBV12-3/TRBV12-4|-|-|TRBJ2-1
TGTGCCAGCGGCGGGACCCGGGATGAGCAGTTCTTC
CASGGTRDEQFF
>TRBV5-1|-|once|TRBJ2-1
TGCGCCAGCAGCTTGTTTAGTAATAATGAGCAGTTCTTC
CASSLFSNNEQFF
>TRBV6-5|TRBD2|once|TRBJ2-2
TGTGCCAGCTCCTCTCTAGCGGGGAACCGCGGGGAGCTGTTTTTT
CASSSLAGNRGELFF
>TRBV11-3|TRBD2|-|TRBJ2-1
TGTGCCAGCAGCTTGGCGGGAGCTGCCAATGAGCAGTTCTTC
CASSLAGAANEQFF
>TRBV24-1|TRBD2|-|TRBJ2-1
TGTGCCACCAGTGATTCTAGCGGGGGACTTGGTGAGCAGTTCTTC
CATSDSSGGLGEQFF
>TRBV27|-|-|TRBJ1-1
TGTGCCAGCAAGAAGGGGTCGAACACTGAAGCTTTCTTT
CASKKGSNTEAFF
>TRBV10-3|TRBD2|-|TRBJ2-5
TGTGCCATCAGACCAGCGGGGGGTCCGGAGACCCAGTACTTC
CAIRPAGGPETQYF
>TRBV15|TRBD1|few|TRBJ1-2
TGTGCCACCAGCTGGGACAGGGACGATTATGGCTACACCTTC
CATSWDRDDYGYTF
>TRBV2|-|-|TRBJ2-2
TGTGCCAGCAGGAACCGACAGACCGGGGAGCTGTTTTTT
CASRNRQTGELFF
>TRBV15|-|-|TRBJ1-1
TGTGCCACCAGCAAATTAACAGCCGAAGCTTTCTTT
CATSKLTAEAFF
>TRBV6-2/TRBV6-3|-|-|TRBJ2-2
TGTGCCAGCAGTTACCGGAATGTGTTGAGGGTAGCGACCACCGGGGAGCTGTTTTTT
CASSYRNVLRVATTGELFF
>TRBV14|TRBD1|-|TRBJ2-5
TGTGCCAGCTCAGAACTGGGACAGATACAAGAGACCCAGTACTTC
CASSELGQIQETQYF
>TRBV27|-|-|TRBJ2-2
TGTGCCAGCAAAAGTGCGGACCGCCCGCGGGGCACCGGGGAGCTGTTTTTT
CASKSADRPRGTGELFF
>TRBV3-1/TRBV3-2|TRBD1|-|TRBJ1-1
TGTGCCAGCAGCCGTAGGACAGGTCCGGGGGGGAGGTCTGAAGCTTTCTTT
CASSRRTGPGGRSEAFF
>TRBV7-2|-|-|TRBJ2-1
TGTGCCAGCAGCTTAGAAGCGGCCTCCTACAATGAGCAGTTCTTC
CASSLEAASYNEQFF
>TRBV29-1|-|-|TRBJ1-3
TGCAGCGTGGTTACACCGATCTCTGGAAACACCATATATTTT
CSVVTPISGNTIYF
>TRBV19|-|-|TRBJ1-3
TGTGCCAGTAGTATGACGGAGATACGAAACACCATATATTTT
CASSMTEIRNTIYF
>TRBV29-1|-|-|TRBJ1-1
TGCAGCGTAAAACAGGGCCCGAACACTGAAGCTTTCTTT
CSVKQGPNTEAFF
>TRBV5-5|TRBD2|-|TRBJ2-3
TGTGCCAGCAGCCCGGGACTAGCGGGTAACCCTAGCACAGATACGCAGTATTTT
CASSPGLAGNPSTDTQYF
>TRBV10-3|-|-|TRBJ1-5
TGTGCCATCAGTGAGGACAGCCAAAGGCAGCCCCAGCATTTT
CAISEDSQRQPQHF
>TRBV11-2|-|-|TRBJ2-7
TGTGCCAGCAGCTTAGTGAGGTACACCTACGAGCAGTACTTC
CASSLVRYTYEQYF
>TRBV18|TRBD1|-|TRBJ2-2
TGTGCCAGCTCACCTCTAGACAGGGGTAACACCGGGGAGCTGTTTTTT
CASSPLDRGNTGELFF
>TRBV3-1/TRBV3-2|TRBD2|-|TRBJ2-7
TGTGCCAGCAGCCAAGCCCCTAGCGGGGGATCCTACGAGCAGTACTTC
CASSQAPSGGSYEQYF
>TRBV9|-|-|TRBJ2-5
TGTGCCAGCAGCCGAAGCCCCTCCCCCTTTGAGACCCAGTACTTC
CASSRSPSPFETQYF
>TRBV19|-|-|TRBJ2-1
TGTGCCAGTAGTATAAGGGGGGGGTCCAATGAGCAGTTCTTC
CASSIRGGSNEQFF
>TRBV4-3|-|-|TRBJ1-6
TGCGCCAGCAGCCAAGAACCGGGGCGGGGGTCCACCCTCCACTTT
CASSQEPGRGSTLHF
>TRBV7-3|-|-|TRBJ2-5
TGTGCCAGCAGCTTTCAGGGACACAGACGAGAGACCCAGTACTTC
CASSFQGHRRETQYF
>TRBV5-1|TRBD1|-|TRBJ1-2
TGCGCCAGCAGCGGGACAGACTATGGCTACACCTTC
CASSGTDYGYTF
>TRBV3-1/TRBV3-2|-|once|TRBJ1-2
TGTGCCAGCAGCCAACTCTACAGGGTTCACTATGGCTACACCTTC
CASSQLYRVHYGYTF
>TRBV4-2|-|once|TRBJ2-7
TGTGCCAGCAGCCGTGAGGCCAGCTCCTACGAGCAGTACTTC
CASSREASSYEQYF
>TRBV19|-|-|TRBJ2-1
TGTGCCAGTAGTATGACCAGGTACAATGAGCAGTTCTTC
CASSMTRYNEQFF
>TRBV24-1|-|-|TRBJ2-3
TGTGCCACCAGTCTGTCAGCGAGCACAGATACGCAGTATTTT
CATSLSASTDTQYF
>TRBV12-3/TRBV12-4|TRBD1|once|TRBJ1-2
TGTGCCAGCAGTCCCAGGGGGAGAGGGGGCTACACCTTC
CASSPRGRGGYTF
>TRBV6-1|-|-|TRBJ1-3
TGTGCCAGCAGTGATAACAGGGTCAAAGGAAACACCATATATTTT
CASSDNRVKGNTIYF
>TRBV19|TRBD1|-|TRBJ1-1
TGTGCCAGTAACGACAGGGCGGCCACTGAAGCTTTCTTT
CASNDRAATEAFF
>TRBV12-5|TRBD2|-|TRBJ2-3
TGTGCTAGTGGTCCCGGGGGGGGCCAGTTTACGCAGTATTTT
CASGPGGGQFTQYF
>TRBV9|TRBD2|-|TRBJ2-1
TGTGCCAGCAGCCCTAGGCCGGGAGGGCTTTACAATGAGCAGTTCTTC
CASSPRPGGLYNEQFF
>TRBV4-3|TRBD2|-|TRBJ2-3
TGCGCCAGCAGCCAAAGGCGTCTAGCGGGAGGGAGCACAGATACGCAGTATTTT
CASSQRRLAGGSTDTQYF
>TRBV19|-|-|TRBJ1-5
TGTGCCAGTAGTAATACCGTGGGCGATCAGCCCCAGCATTTT
CASSNTVGDQPQHF
>TRBV19|-|-|TRBJ2-2
TGTGCCAGTAGTATCGGGGGACAGCTGAACACCGGGGAGCTGTTTTTT
CASSIGGQLNTGELFF
>TRBV11-2|TRBD1|-|TRBJ1-1
TGTGCCAGCAGCTTGGGACAGTCGATAATGAACACTGAAGCTTTCTTT
CASSLGQSIMNTEAFF